A single sample is the source of the 29 T cell receptor beta chains below, sequenced in a study of cytomegalovirus exposure and HLA in healthy donors. Primers for the PCR totalled 60 Vbeta and 13 Jbeta. Generated by immunoSEQ multiplex PCR, the TCRdb table keeps only in-frame clones and is missing some. Of about 130,000 clones listed, about 80% were seen once; the top ten hold 3% to 4%. The sample taken for sequencing was PBMCs. Every receptor here comes from a male donor in good health and CMV-seronegative.

The table lists this clone with a few counts. The chain combines TRBV6-5 with TRBJ2-7; the match to TRBD1 covers 7 bases. The CDR3 has 15 amino acids. The J segment lost 3 bases and the V segment lost 6 bases, leaving 11 bases of the junction unmatched. Germline CDR1 MNHEY, CDR2 SVGAGI. The DNA of the CDR3 is TGTGCCAGCAGCCCCAAGGGGGACAGACTCTACGAGCAGTACTTC. It codes for CASSPKGDRLYEQYF.

The J gene is TRBJ2-1, the V gene TRBV4-1, with a possible D match to TRBD1 (5 bases). Germline-derived CDR1 and CDR2 are MGHRA and YSYEKL. Trimming cost V 4 bases and J 9 bases, with 16 bases left between them. This CDR3 is built from 14 residues. CDR3 sequence reads: CASSPRLGAREQFF. DNA for the CDR3: TGCGCCAGCAGCCCACGGTTAGGGGCTCGTGAGCAGTTCTTC.

The V and J genes are TRBV5-4 and TRBJ2-2, with 8 bases that match TRBD1. Germline V CDR1 and CDR2: SGHNT, YYREEE (reference sequence). Trimming at V came to 4 bases and at J to 2 bases, leaving 7 bases not matched to a gene. The CDR3 covers 16 residues. CDR3 region: CASSRGTGRNTGELFF. CDR3 nucleotide sequence: TGTGCCAGCAGCCGAGGGACAGGAAGAAACACCGGGGAGCTGTTTTTT.

This clone was seen only once. The rearrangement joins TRBV30 to TRBJ1-5; 7 bases match TRBD1. The CDR3 length is 16 residues. Germline V gene sequence: CDR1 GTSNPN, CDR2 SVGIG (reference sequence). Trimming removed 1 base from V and 1 base from J; junction bases left unmatched: 7. The CDR3 region is CAWSAWTGTSNQPQHF. CDR3 bases: TGTGCCTGGAGTGCCTGGACAGGAACCAGCAATCAGCCCCAGCATTTT.

CDR3: CASSASLTSGGQETQYF. The CDR3, as DNA: TGCGCCAGCAGCGCGAGCCTGACTAGCGGGGGACAAGAGACCCAGTACTTC. The V gene is TRBV5-1, the J gene TRBJ2-5; the match to TRBD2 covers 12 bases. J gave up 2 bases and V 4 bases, and 9 bases lay outside the gene matches. CDR3 size: 17 residues. Per the germline V gene, CDR1 is SGHRS and CDR2 is YFSETQ.

In the case of this clone: A junction boundary mismatches the germline segment, possibly from a read error. V and J are TRBV7-9 and TRBJ1-4, with TRBD1 as a possible D gene (5 bases). Germline-derived CDR1 and CDR2 are SEHNR and FQNEAQ (reference sequence). This CDR3 contains 16 residues. The CDR3 DNA reads TGTTCCAGCAGCTTGCCGGGGGGGACAACTAATGAAAAACTGTTTTTT. Its translation: CSSSLPGGTTNEKLFF.

The V call is TRBV7-9, the J call TRBJ2-1; 9 bases are shared with TRBD2. Looked up from germline, CDR1 is SEHNR and CDR2 is FQNEAQ (reference sequence). Unmatched junction bases numbered 7, after V lost 0 bases and J lost 7 bases. The CDR3 is 16 residues long. CDR3 in amino acids: CASSLASSGISNEQFF. CDR3 coding DNA: TGTGCCAGCAGCTTAGCCTCTAGCGGGATATCGAATGAGCAGTTCTTC.

The rearrangement joins TRBV9 to TRBJ2-7; TRBD1 matches 9 bases. This CDR3 is 16 amino acids long. The trim removed 3 bases at V and 2 bases at J, leaving 9 bases unmatched. Per germline, CDR1 SGDLS and CDR2 YYNGEE. The CDR3, as DNA: TGTGCCAGCAGCGAAAAACAGGGGGCGCCGACCTACGAGCAGTACTTC. It is translated as CASSEKQGAPTYEQYF. The variable domain in full, with the rest retrieved from reference TRBV9 and TRBJ2-7, is DSGVTQTPKHLITATGQRVTLRCSPRSGDLSVYWYQQSLDQGLQFLIQYYNGEERAKGNILERFSAQQFPDLHSELNLSSLELGDSALYFCASSEKQGAPTYEQYFGPGTRLTVT.

Only one count was recorded for this clone. The gene calls are TRBV6-1 and TRBJ1-5; D gene uncertain. V was shortened by 5 bases and J by 4 bases, with 15 bases between the two germline ends. The CDR3 is 15 amino acids. CDR1 MNHNS and CDR2 SASEGT come from the germline V gene. The CDR3, as DNA: TGTGCCAGCAGTTTACAGCCAAATCCAAATCAGCCCCAGCATTTT. It encodes CASSLQPNPNQPQHF.

The CDR3 is CASSLGPRDEQYF. CDR3 in DNA: TGCGCCAGCAGCTTGGGTCCCCGCGACGAGCAGTACTTC. This sequence joins TRBV5-1 and TRBJ2-7, with D unresolved. In germline, CDR1 is SGHRS, CDR2 YFSETQ. The length of the CDR3 is 13 residues. The V end lost 0 bases, the J end lost 5 bases, and 9 bases lay between the germline ends.

This chain joins TRBV19 and TRBJ2-5, with 7 bases aligning to TRBD1. Germline assignment: CDR1 LNHDA and CDR2 SQIVND (reference sequence). The CDR3 is made up of 16 amino acids. Trimming at V came to 5 bases and at J to 5 bases, leaving 14 bases not matched to a gene. The DNA of the CDR3 is TGTGCCAGTAGTTTCTCAGGGGGAATGGTCTTGGAGACCCAGTACTTC. As protein: CASSFSGGMVLETQYF. The entire variable domain, with the rest obtained from reference TRBV19 and TRBJ2-5, is as follows: DGGITQSPKYLFRKEGQNVTLSCEQNLNHDAMYWYRQDPGQGLRLIYYSQIVNDFQKGDIAEGYSVSREKKESFPLTVTSAQKNPTAFYLCASSFSGGMVLETQYFGPGTRLLVL.

This clone has only a few counts. The chain has TRBV18 and TRBJ2-7; perhaps TRBD2 as D (5 bases). The CDR3 is 14 residues long. Trimming left V 4 bases short and J 2 bases short, with 12 bases between. Germline V gene data show CDR1 as KGHSH and CDR2 as LQKENI. CDR3 nucleotide sequence: TGTGCCAGCTCACGAGGAGGTGACACCTACGAGCAGTACTTC. This gives the protein CASSRGGDTYEQYF.

V and J are TRBV10-3 and TRBJ1-2; no reliable D call. Germline lookup yields CDR1 ENHRY and CDR2 SYGVKD. The V end was cut by 7 bases, the J end by 2 bases, with 5 bases between. CDR3 length: 11 residues. CDR3 nucleotides: TGTGCCATCACAGGAAACTATGGCTACACCTTC. Amino acids: CAITGNYGYTF.

This clone has only one observation. V and J are TRBV11-2 and TRBJ1-1; no reliable D call. From germline, CDR1 is SGHAT and CDR2 FQNNGV. V dropped 3 bases and J dropped 0 bases, with 5 bases sitting between them. CDR3 size: 13 residues. CDR3 protein: CASSLALNTEAFF. The DNA of the CDR3 is TGTGCCAGCAGCTTGGCCCTGAACACTGAAGCTTTCTTT. Full variable domain (remainder filled in from reference TRBV11-2 and TRBJ1-1): EAGVAQSPRYKIIEKRQSVAFWCNPISGHATLYWYQQILGQGPKLLIQFQNNGVVDDSQLPKDRFSAERLKGVDSTLKIQPAKLEDSAVYLCASSLALNTEAFFGQGTRLTVV.

V is TRBV5-1 and J is TRBJ2-2; maybe TRBD1 (5 bases). This CDR3 has 15 residues. CDR1 is SGHRS, CDR2 YFSETQ, per germline. V lost 3 bases to trimming and J lost 7 bases, with 16 bases between them. The chain's CDR3 is CASSWAAGRGGELFF. CDR3 in DNA: TGCGCCAGCAGCTGGGCGGCAGGGCGCGGCGGGGAGCTGTTTTTT.

This chain connects TRBV30 to TRBJ1-1; tentative D call: TRBD1 (6 bases). The CDR3 covers 12 residues. CDR1 GTSNPN and CDR2 SVGIG come from the germline V gene (reference sequence). V was pared by 3 bases and J by 9 bases, with 14 bases between. The CDR3: CAWRTGSGKAFF. In DNA form, the CDR3 reads TGTGCCTGGAGGACAGGTTCGGGTAAAGCTTTCTTT.

The J gene is TRBJ1-1, the V gene TRBV30; TRBD1 might be the D (6 bases). The CDR3 covers 13 residues. V lost 0 bases to trimming and J lost 5 bases, with 10 bases between them. Germline V lookup: CDR1 GTSNPN, CDR2 SVGIG (reference sequence). CDR3 DNA: TGTGCCTGGAGTGTAAGGGGGATGACTGAAGCTTTCTTT. Protein product: CAWSVRGMTEAFF.

The chain carries TRBV4-1 and TRBJ2-1, with TRBD2 matching over 11 bases. The CDR3 is 18 residues long. CDR1 is MGHRA, CDR2 YSYEKL, per germline. V lost 0 bases and J lost 9; bases outside the gene matches: 13. The CDR3 region is CASSQDGLAGGSQGEQFF. The CDR3 DNA is TGCGCCAGCAGCCAAGATGGCCTAGCGGGAGGTTCGCAGGGTGAGCAGTTCTTC.

The V gene is TRBV11-3, the J gene TRBJ2-1; the D is unclear. Trimming took 1 base from V and 5 from J, leaving 12 bases between them. The germline CDR1 and CDR2 sequences are SGHNT and YENEEA. The CDR3 runs to 15 residues. The CDR3 reads CASSLVATGHNEQFF. Written as DNA, the CDR3 is TGTGCCAGCAGCTTAGTTGCTACCGGTCACAATGAGCAGTTCTTC.

The chain combines TRBV19 with TRBJ1-3; possible D gene TRBD1, 6 bases. Germline V gives CDR1 LNHDA, CDR2 SQIVND (reference sequence). This CDR3 region has 13 residues. The ends were cut back, 6 bases at V and 3 bases at J, with 9 bases in the middle. The chain's CDR3 is CASSQGYGNTIYF. The CDR3 DNA sequence: TGTGCCAGTAGCCAGGGGTATGGAAACACCATATATTTT. The full variable domain, completed using reference TRBV19 and TRBJ1-3, is DGGITQSPKYLFRKEGQNVTLSCEQNLNHDAMYWYRQDPGQGLRLIYYSQIVNDFQKGDIAEGYSVSREKKESFPLTVTSAQKNPTAFYLCASSQGYGNTIYFGEGSWLTVV.

This clone occurred once. Relative to the germline gene, one junction end is altered; a read error may explain this. This rearrangement joins TRBV7-9 to TRBJ2-1; D perhaps matches TRBD1 (5 bases). CDR1 and CDR2 from the germline V gene are SEHNR and FQNEAQ (reference sequence). The CDR3 totals 15 residues. The CDR3 nucleotides read TGTTCCAGCAGCTTAGGTCCCGGGTCCAGGGATGAGCAGTTCTTC. It is translated as CSSSLGPGSRDEQFF. The full variable domain, in which reference TRBV7-9 and TRBJ2-1 provide the parts outside the CDR3, is DTGVSQNPRHKITKRGQNVTFRCDPISEHNRLYWYRQTLGQGPEFLTYFQNEAQLEKSRLLSDRFSAERPKGSFSTLEIQRTEQGDSAMYLCSSSLGPGSRDEQFFGPGTRLTVL.

V usage is TRBV29-1 and J usage is TRBJ2-2; D is perhaps TRBD2 (5 bases). This CDR3 has 13 amino acids. The germline V gene encodes CDR1 SQVTM and CDR2 ANQGSEA. V lost 6 bases and J lost 8, with 16 bases in between. The CDR3 sequence: CSVQEVLRGELFF. The DNA for the CDR3 is TGCAGCGTGCAGGAGGTCCTCAGGGGGGAGCTGTTTTTT.

The chain links TRBV9 to TRBJ2-3; D call uncertain. This CDR3 has 12 amino acids. Germline CDR1 SGDLS, CDR2 YYNGEE. V was cut by 3 bases and J by 5 bases, with 7 bases left in between. CDR3 loop: CASSAPRDTQYF. Here the CDR3 DNA reads TGTGCCAGCAGCGCCCCCAGAGATACGCAGTATTTT.

V gene TRBV19 combines with J gene TRBJ1-5, with 8 positions matching TRBD1. CDR3 length: 13 residues. V trimming: 5 bases; J trimming: 8 bases; junction bases outside the gene matches: 5. The germline gives CDR1 LNHDA, CDR2 SQIVND (reference sequence). The DNA for the CDR3 is TGTGCCAGTAGTGCCGGACAGGGAAAGCCCCAGCATTTT. Residues: CASSAGQGKPQHF.

The chain is built from TRBV10-2 and TRBJ2-1, with a possible D match to TRBD2 (5 bases). V was pared by 10 bases and J by 8 bases, with 18 bases between. This CDR3 region has 13 residues. Germline loops: CDR1 WSHSY, CDR2 SAAADI. The CDR3 DNA reads as TGCGCCACCCAACTAAGGACTGGAGATGAGCAGTTCTTC. Translated, it gives CATQLRTGDEQFF.

The gene calls are TRBV7-9 and TRBJ1-1; D is unresolved. V shed 5 bases and J shed 1 base, with 17 bases lying between them. CDR3 length: 16 amino acids. Germline-derived CDR1 and CDR2 are SEHNR and FQNEAQ (reference sequence). The CDR3 DNA is TGTGCCAGCAGCCCTATGACAAACGTTAAGAACACTGAAGCTTTCTTT. This gives the protein CASSPMTNVKNTEAFF.

The rearrangement links TRBV5-1 to TRBJ2-7; the match to TRBD1 covers 8 bases. This CDR3 has 15 amino acids. Trimming took 0 bases from V and 3 from J; bases not matched to a gene: 5. Germline V gives CDR1 SGHRS, CDR2 YFSETQ. The CDR3 region has the DNA TGCGCCAGCAGCTTGGACGCAGGGGGCTTCTACGAGCAGTACTTC. This encodes CASSLDAGGFYEQYF.

This chain connects TRBV7-9 to TRBJ2-3; possibly TRBD1 for D (5 bases). The germline V gene has CDR1 SEHNR and CDR2 FQNEAQ (reference sequence). The CDR3 extends over 14 amino acids. V was cut by 5 bases and J by 2 bases, with 11 bases left in between. The CDR3 loop reads CASSPRQYTDTQYF. The CDR3 nucleotides read TGTGCCAGCAGCCCCCGACAGTACACAGATACGCAGTATTTT.

The chain recombines TRBV28 with TRBJ1-1; no reliable D call. Trimming stripped 8 bases from V and 2 bases from J, with 6 bases between. In germline, CDR1 is MDHEN, CDR2 SYDVKM. The CDR3 has 11 amino acids. Here the CDR3 reads CASLKNTEAFF. The DNA of the CDR3 is TGTGCCAGCCTTAAAAACACTGAAGCTTTCTTT.